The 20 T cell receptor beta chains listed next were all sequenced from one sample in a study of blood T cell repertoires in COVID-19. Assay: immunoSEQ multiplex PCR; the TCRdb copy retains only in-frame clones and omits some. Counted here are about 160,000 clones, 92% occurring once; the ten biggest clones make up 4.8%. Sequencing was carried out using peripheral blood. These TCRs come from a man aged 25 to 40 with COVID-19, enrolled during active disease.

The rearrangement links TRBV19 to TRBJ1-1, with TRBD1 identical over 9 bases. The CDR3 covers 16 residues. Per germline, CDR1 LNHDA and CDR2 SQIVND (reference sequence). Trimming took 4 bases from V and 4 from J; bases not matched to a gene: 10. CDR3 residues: CASSNPGTGLITEAFF. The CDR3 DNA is TGTGCCAGTAGTAACCCCGGGACAGGGTTGATCACTGAAGCTTTCTTT.

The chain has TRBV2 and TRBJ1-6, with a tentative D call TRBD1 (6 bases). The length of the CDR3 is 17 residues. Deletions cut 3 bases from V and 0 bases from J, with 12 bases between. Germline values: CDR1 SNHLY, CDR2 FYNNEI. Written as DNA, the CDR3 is TGTGCCAGCAGTGACAGGGGCTTCAGCTCCTATAATTCACCCCTCCACTTT. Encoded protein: CASSDRGFSSYNSPLHF. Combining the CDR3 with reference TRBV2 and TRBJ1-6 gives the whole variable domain EPEVTQTPSHQVTQMGQEVILRCVPISNHLYFYWYRQILGQKVEFLVSFYNNEISEKSEIFDDQFSVERPDGSNFTLKIRSTKLEDSAMYFCASSDRGFSSYNSPLHFGNGTRLTVT.

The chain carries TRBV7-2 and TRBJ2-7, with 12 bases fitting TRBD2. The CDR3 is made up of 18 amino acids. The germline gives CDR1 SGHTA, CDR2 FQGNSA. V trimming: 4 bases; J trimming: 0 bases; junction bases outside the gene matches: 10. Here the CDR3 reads CASSWIGGLAGRSYEQYF. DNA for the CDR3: TGTGCCAGCAGCTGGATTGGGGGACTAGCGGGCCGCTCCTACGAGCAGTACTTC.

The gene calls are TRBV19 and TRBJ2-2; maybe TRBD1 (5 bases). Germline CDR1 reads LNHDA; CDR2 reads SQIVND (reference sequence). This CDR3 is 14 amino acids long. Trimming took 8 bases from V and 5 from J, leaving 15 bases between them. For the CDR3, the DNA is TGTGCCAGTCAGGGCAGCGCTTCAACCGGGGAGCTGTTTTTT. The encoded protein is CASQGSASTGELFF.

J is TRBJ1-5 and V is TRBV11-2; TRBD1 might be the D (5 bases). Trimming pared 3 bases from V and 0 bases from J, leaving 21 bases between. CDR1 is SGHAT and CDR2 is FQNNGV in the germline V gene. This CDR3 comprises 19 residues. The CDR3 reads CASSFPAIREAYSNQPQHF. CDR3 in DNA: TGTGCCAGCAGCTTCCCCGCGATCAGGGAGGCCTATAGCAATCAGCCCCAGCATTTT. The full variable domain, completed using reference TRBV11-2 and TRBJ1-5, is EAGVAQSPRYKIIEKRQSVAFWCNPISGHATLYWYQQILGQGPKLLIQFQNNGVVDDSQLPKDRFSAERLKGVDSTLKIQPAKLEDSAVYLCASSFPAIREAYSNQPQHFGDGTRLSIL.

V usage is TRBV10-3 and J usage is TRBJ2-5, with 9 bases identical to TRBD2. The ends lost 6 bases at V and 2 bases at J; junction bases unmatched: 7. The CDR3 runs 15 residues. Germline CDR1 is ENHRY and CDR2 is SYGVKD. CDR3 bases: TGTGCCATCAGGGCTGGACTAGCGACTCAAGAGACCCAGTACTTC. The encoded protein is CAIRAGLATQETQYF.

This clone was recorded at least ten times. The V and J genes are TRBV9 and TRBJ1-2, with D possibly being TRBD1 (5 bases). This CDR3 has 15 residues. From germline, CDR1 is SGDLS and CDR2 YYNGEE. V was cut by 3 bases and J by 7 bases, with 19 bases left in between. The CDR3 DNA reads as TGTGCCAGCAGCGCCGGTCCGGACCTCCAGGGTGGCTACACCTTC. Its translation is CASSAGPDLQGGYTF.

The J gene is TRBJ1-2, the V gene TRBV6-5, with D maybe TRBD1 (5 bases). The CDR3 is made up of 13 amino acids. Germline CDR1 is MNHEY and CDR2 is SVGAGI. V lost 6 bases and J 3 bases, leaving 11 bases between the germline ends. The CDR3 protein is CASRTREDYGYTF. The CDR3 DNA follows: TGTGCCAGCAGAACCAGGGAGGACTATGGCTACACCTTC.

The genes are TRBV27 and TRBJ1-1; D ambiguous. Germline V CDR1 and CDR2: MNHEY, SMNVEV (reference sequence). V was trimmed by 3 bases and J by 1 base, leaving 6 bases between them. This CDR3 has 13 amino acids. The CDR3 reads CASSFNGNTEAFF. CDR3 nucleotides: TGTGCCAGCAGTTTTAACGGGAACACTGAAGCTTTCTTT.

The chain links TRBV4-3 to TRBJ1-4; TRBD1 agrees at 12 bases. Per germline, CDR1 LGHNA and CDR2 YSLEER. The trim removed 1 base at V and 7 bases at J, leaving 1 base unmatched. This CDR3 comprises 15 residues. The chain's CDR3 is CASSQGDRGLEKLFF. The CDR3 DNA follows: TGCGCCAGCAGCCAAGGGGACAGGGGGCTTGAAAAACTGTTTTTT.

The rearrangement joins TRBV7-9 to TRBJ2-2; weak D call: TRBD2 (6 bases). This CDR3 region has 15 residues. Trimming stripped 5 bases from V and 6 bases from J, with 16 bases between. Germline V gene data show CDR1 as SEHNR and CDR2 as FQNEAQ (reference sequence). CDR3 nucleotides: TGTGCCAGCAGCCCGGGACTCGTCGGGGCCGGGGAGCTGTTTTTT. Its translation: CASSPGLVGAGELFF.

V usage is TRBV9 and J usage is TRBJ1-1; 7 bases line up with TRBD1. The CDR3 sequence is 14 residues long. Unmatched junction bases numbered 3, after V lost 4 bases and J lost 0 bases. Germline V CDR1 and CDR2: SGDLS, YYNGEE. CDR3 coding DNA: TGTGCCAGCAGCAAACAGGGGATGAACACTGAAGCTTTCTTT. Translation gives CASSKQGMNTEAFF.

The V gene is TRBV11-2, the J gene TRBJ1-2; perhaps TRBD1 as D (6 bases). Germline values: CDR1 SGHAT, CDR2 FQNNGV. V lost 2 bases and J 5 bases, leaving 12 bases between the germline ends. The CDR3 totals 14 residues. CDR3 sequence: CASSLWRTEYGYTF. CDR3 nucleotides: TGTGCCAGCAGCTTATGGCGGACAGAGTATGGCTACACCTTC.

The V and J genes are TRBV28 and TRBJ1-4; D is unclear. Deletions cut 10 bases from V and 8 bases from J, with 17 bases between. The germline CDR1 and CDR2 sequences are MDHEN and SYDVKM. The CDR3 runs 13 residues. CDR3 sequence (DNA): TGTGCCATCCCCGGGGTTACGGGGGAAAAACTGTTTTTT. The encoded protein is CAIPGVTGEKLFF.

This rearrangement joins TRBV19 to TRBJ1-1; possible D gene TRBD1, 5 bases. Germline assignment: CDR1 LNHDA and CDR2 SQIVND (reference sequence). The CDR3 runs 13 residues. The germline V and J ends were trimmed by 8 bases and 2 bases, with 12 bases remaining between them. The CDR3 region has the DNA TGTGCCAGTCCCGCGGGGGGTAACACTGAAGCTTTCTTT. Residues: CASPAGGNTEAFF.

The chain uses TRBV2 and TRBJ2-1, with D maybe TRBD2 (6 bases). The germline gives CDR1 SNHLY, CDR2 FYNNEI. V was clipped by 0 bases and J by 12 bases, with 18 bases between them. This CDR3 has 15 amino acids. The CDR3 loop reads CASSEARLAWAWQFF. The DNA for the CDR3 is TGTGCCAGCAGTGAAGCGCGTCTAGCGTGGGCATGGCAGTTCTTC.

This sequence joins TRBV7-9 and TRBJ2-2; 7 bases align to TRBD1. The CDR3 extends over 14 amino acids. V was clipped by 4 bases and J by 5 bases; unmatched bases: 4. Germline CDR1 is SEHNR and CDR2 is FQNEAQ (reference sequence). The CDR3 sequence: CASSWGQRTGELFF. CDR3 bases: TGTGCCAGCAGCTGGGGACAGCGTACCGGGGAGCTGTTTTTT.

The CDR3 nucleotides read TGTGCCAGCAGCTTGACGGACAGGTCCTATGGCTACACCTTC. Translation: CASSLTDRSYGYTF. The rearrangement links TRBV5-5 to TRBJ1-2, with 7 bases matching TRBD1. From germline, CDR1 is SGHKS and CDR2 YYEKEE (reference sequence). This CDR3 is built from 14 residues. Germline trimming cut 1 base from V and 4 bases from J; bases unmatched to any gene: 4.

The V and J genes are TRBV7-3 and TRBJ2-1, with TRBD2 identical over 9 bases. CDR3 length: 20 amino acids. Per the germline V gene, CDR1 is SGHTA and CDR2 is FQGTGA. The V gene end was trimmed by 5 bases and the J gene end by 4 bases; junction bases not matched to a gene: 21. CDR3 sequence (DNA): TGTGCCAGCAGCCCGCGACTCCGACTAGCGGCTAGGGGAACTTACAATGAGCAGTTCTTC. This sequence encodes CASSPRLRLAARGTYNEQFF.

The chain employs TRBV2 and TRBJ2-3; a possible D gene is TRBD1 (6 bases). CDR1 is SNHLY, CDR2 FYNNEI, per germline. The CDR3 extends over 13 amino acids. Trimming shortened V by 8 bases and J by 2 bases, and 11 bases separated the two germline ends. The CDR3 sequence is CASVKGDTDTQYF. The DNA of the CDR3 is TGTGCCAGCGTTAAGGGGGACACAGATACGCAGTATTTT.